This TCR beta chain was sequenced during a study of blood T cells in healthy people across ages. The trim removed 4 bases at V and 4 bases at J, leaving 7 bases unmatched. Germline V CDR1 and CDR2: SGHRS, YFSETQ. The CDR3 runs 14 residues. Sample-barcoded 5' priming and a J-beta primer mix drove a second PCR of about 6 to 11 cycles. From each sample, at least 3 million paired-end reads containing CDR3 were obtained. TCRdb passed the 5' RACE reads through MiXCR, listing each CDR3 protein once. The sample carries about 1 million distinct CDR3 sequences, roughly 45% recorded once. This receptor was obtained from a woman in her sixties in good health. V is TRBV5-1 and J is TRBJ1-2; 7 bases line up with TRBD1. The sample taken for sequencing was blood. The CDR3 reads CASSPGQPSYGYTF. The CDR3 DNA reads as TGCGCCAGCAGCCCGGGACAGCCGAGCTATGGCTACACCTTC.